The 30 T cell receptor beta chains reported below all come from one sample, sequenced in a study of cytotoxic CD8 clonotypes in ibrutinib-treated CLL. Profiling relied on immunoSEQ multiplex PCR, and the TCRdb table lists in-frame clones only, not all of them. The profile shows about 7,600 clones, around 80% of them singletons. Sequencing was performed on PBMCs, taken before ibrutinib treatment. The source is a human donor with chronic lymphocytic leukemia.

This sequence joins TRBV9 and TRBJ2-1; weak D call: TRBD2 (6 bases). The V end lost 0 bases, the J end lost 7 bases, and 14 bases lay between the germline ends. The CDR3 runs to 15 residues. The germline V gene has CDR1 SGDLS and CDR2 YYNGEE. The DNA of the CDR3 is TGTGCCAGCAGCGTAGGGCTAGCGTCGAATAATGAGCAGTTCTTC. Translation gives CASSVGLASNNEQFF.

The gene calls are TRBV5-1 and TRBJ1-5; the match to TRBD1 covers 9 bases. J lost 5 bases, V lost 0 bases, and 6 bases had no gene match. CDR3 size: 16 residues. Germline V lookup: CDR1 SGHRS, CDR2 YFSETQ. The CDR3 protein is CASSLGGTGPYQPQHF. The CDR3 nucleotides read TGCGCCAGCAGCTTGGGCGGGACAGGGCCGTATCAGCCCCAGCATTTT.

The rearrangement uses TRBV7-2 and TRBJ1-2; the D gene is possibly TRBD1 (5 bases). This CDR3 is built from 12 residues. The germline V gene encodes CDR1 SGHTA and CDR2 FQGNSA. V was pared by 6 bases and J by 9 bases, with 14 bases between. CDR3 DNA: TGTGCCAGCAGTTTATGGGGGGAAAGCTACACCTTC. Residues: CASSLWGESYTF.

The chain carries TRBV19 and TRBJ2-2; perhaps D is TRBD1 or TRBD2 (6 bases each). CDR3 size: 16 residues. With 7 bases removed from V and 5 bases from J, the gap between germline ends came to 20 bases. CDR1 is LNHDA, CDR2 SQIVND, per germline (reference sequence). This CDR3 reads CASIPQSGASTGELFF. The CDR3 coding sequence is TGTGCCAGTATACCCCAGTCGGGGGCGTCAACCGGGGAGCTGTTTTTT.

This sequence joins TRBV19 and TRBJ2-5; TRBD2 matches 13 bases. CDR1 is LNHDA and CDR2 is SQIVND in the germline V gene (reference sequence). The CDR3 consists of 17 residues. Trimming took 5 bases from V and 4 from J; bases not matched to a gene: 10. CDR3 residues: CASSPILAGGRGETQYF. DNA of the CDR3: TGTGCCAGTAGTCCCATACTAGCGGGGGGGCGCGGAGAGACCCAGTACTTC.

The chain combines TRBV4-2 with TRBJ2-3; 9 bases fit TRBD1. CDR1 and CDR2 (germline): LGHNA, YNFKEQ. Trimming cost V 2 bases and J 0 bases; bases outside gene matches: 9. The CDR3 sequence is 18 residues long. The CDR3 coding sequence is TGTGCCAGCAGCCAACGGGACAGGGTGTATGTTAGCACAGATACGCAGTATTTT. Its translation is CASSQRDRVYVSTDTQYF.

Only one count was recorded for this clone. The chain joins TRBV6-6 to TRBJ1-4, with D unresolved. The length of the CDR3 is 14 residues. Germline loops: CDR1 MNHNY, CDR2 SVGAGI (reference sequence). CDR3 sequence (DNA): TGTGCGAGTAGCGGTAGCCGCTTGCGGGAAAAACTGTTTTTT. This codes for CASSGSRLREKLFF.

The DNA of the CDR3 is TGTGCCAGCAGTTACTCAGGAGGGGGGAAAGATACGCAGTATTTT. Its translation: CASSYSGGGKDTQYF. The chain uses TRBV6-6 and TRBJ2-3; D might be TRBD1 or TRBD2, each matching 6 bases. Germline V gives CDR1 MNHNY, CDR2 SVGAGI (reference sequence). This CDR3 comprises 15 residues. Deletions cut 0 bases from V and 5 bases from J, with 12 bases between.

Details on this clone: At one boundary the junction diverges from the germline segment, which might be a read error. The rearrangement joins TRBV5-5 to TRBJ2-3; possibly TRBD2 for D (6 bases). Germline V gives CDR1 SGHKS, CDR2 YYEKEE (reference sequence). This CDR3 spans 13 amino acids. As DNA, the CDR3 is TGTGCCAGCAGCCCTCCCGGAGGGGTAGCGGTCCCTTTT. Its translation is CASSPPGGVAVPF.

This clone was detected only a few times. The chain links TRBV7-2 to TRBJ1-1; no clear D. This CDR3 has 12 amino acids. Trimming left V 0 bases short and J 5 bases short, with 4 bases between. Germline assignment: CDR1 SGHTA and CDR2 FQGNSA. The CDR3 spells CASSLAGTEAFF. The CDR3 DNA is TGTGCCAGCAGCTTAGCGGGAACTGAAGCTTTCTTT.

This chain connects TRBV28 to TRBJ1-5; D is ambiguous. Germline CDR1 is MDHEN and CDR2 is SYDVKM. The CDR3 contains 14 residues. V was shortened by 8 bases and J by 2 bases, with 13 bases between the two germline ends. The CDR3 protein is CASLGLGGNQPQHF. In nucleotides, the CDR3 is TGTGCCAGCTTAGGGCTTGGGGGCAATCAGCCCCAGCATTTT. The variable domain in full, completed from reference TRBV28 and TRBJ1-5, reads DVKVTQSSRYLVKRTGEKVFLECVQDMDHENMFWYRQDPGLGLRLIYFSYDVKMKEKGDIPEGYSVSREKKERFSLILESASTNQTSMYLCASLGLGGNQPQHFGDGTRLSIL.

V usage is TRBV5-6 and J usage is TRBJ2-3, with D possibly called TRBD1 or TRBD2 (5 bases each). Trimming shortened V by 6 bases and J by 1 base, and 9 bases separated the two germline ends. The CDR3 loop spans 13 amino acids. Germline V gives CDR1 SGHDT, CDR2 YYEEEE. The CDR3 DNA follows: TGTGCCAGCACCCGGGACCGCACAGATACGCAGTATTTT. Amino acid sequence: CASTRDRTDTQYF.

This chain joins TRBV6-1 and TRBJ1-1; 10 bases align to TRBD1. With V trimmed by 8 bases and J by 4 bases, 7 bases remained unmatched. Germline assignment: CDR1 MNHNS and CDR2 SASEGT. The CDR3 loop spans 14 amino acids. CDR3 protein: CASHPGQGSTEAFF. DNA of the CDR3: TGTGCCAGCCATCCGGGACAGGGGAGCACTGAAGCTTTCTTT.

This rearrangement joins TRBV19 to TRBJ1-3, with 7 bases matching TRBD1. Germline V gives CDR1 LNHDA, CDR2 SQIVND (reference sequence). V shed 3 bases, J shed 2 bases, and the junction held 13 bases outside the gene matches. The CDR3 length is 18 residues. The CDR3 sequence: CASSIVQGGATTGNTIYF. The CDR3 DNA reads TGTGCCAGTAGTATCGTCCAGGGGGGAGCTACAACTGGAAACACCATATATTTT.

This clone was seen only once. The chain uses TRBV19 and TRBJ2-1; the match to TRBD1 covers 11 bases. Trimming at V came to 5 bases and at J to 10 bases, leaving 4 bases not matched to a gene. The CDR3 sequence is 13 residues long. Germline-derived CDR1 and CDR2 are LNHDA and SQIVND (reference sequence). The CDR3 coding sequence is TGTGCCAGTAGTGGACAGGGGGCGAGGGAGCAGTTCTTC. Protein product: CASSGQGAREQFF. Together with reference TRBV19 and TRBJ2-1, the CDR3 gives the full variable domain: DGGITQSPKYLFRKEGQNVTLSCEQNLNHDAMYWYRQDPGQGLRLIYYSQIVNDFQKGDIAEGYSVSREKKESFPLTVTSAQKNPTAFYLCASSGQGAREQFFGPGTRLTVL.

This clone was recorded once. V usage is TRBV6-5 and J usage is TRBJ1-2, with D maybe TRBD1 (6 bases). This CDR3 contains 15 residues. Trimming stripped 3 bases from V and 8 bases from J, with 19 bases between. The germline V gene encodes CDR1 MNHEY and CDR2 SVGAGI. The CDR3 loop reads CASSYQRDRPRGYTF. The CDR3 region has the DNA TGTGCCAGCAGTTATCAAAGAGACAGGCCTCGGGGCTACACCTTC.

This sequence joins TRBV4-1 and TRBJ2-7; TRBD1 aligns across 7 bases. Germline-derived CDR1 and CDR2 are MGHRA and YSYEKL. This CDR3 has 15 residues. J was trimmed by 2 bases and V by 3 bases; bases with no gene match: 7. The CDR3 region has the DNA TGCGCCAGCAGCCAGTGGACAGGATTCACCTACGAGCAGTACTTC. It yields the protein CASSQWTGFTYEQYF.

This chain uses TRBV18 with TRBJ2-5; TRBD2 agrees at 10 bases. After removal of 2 bases from V and 2 bases from J, the junction contained 2 bases not matched to a gene. CDR1 and CDR2 (germline): KGHSH, LQKENI. There are 15 residues in the CDR3. The CDR3 spells CASSPSAGGQETQYF. The CDR3 coding sequence is TGTGCCAGCTCACCATCAGCGGGAGGGCAAGAGACCCAGTACTTC.

CDR3 in DNA: TGTGCCAGCAGCTTAGATCCAGGATCGGGAAACACCATATATTTT. It encodes CASSLDPGSGNTIYF. The gene calls are TRBV7-6 and TRBJ1-3; no definite D call. The length of the CDR3 is 15 residues. CDR1 SGHVS and CDR2 FNYEAQ come from the germline V gene. Deletions cut 1 base from V and 4 bases from J, with 11 bases between.

The rearrangement uses TRBV18 and TRBJ2-3; D uncertain. Trimming removed 2 bases from V and 2 bases from J, with 11 bases in between. Germline values: CDR1 KGHSH, CDR2 LQKENI. The CDR3 is 15 amino acids. CDR3: CASSPRARTTDTQYF. In DNA, the CDR3 is TGTGCCAGCTCACCAAGGGCCAGGACCACAGATACGCAGTATTTT.

The chain employs TRBV5-4 and TRBJ1-2; D is perhaps TRBD1 (6 bases). The CDR3 sequence is 17 residues long. CDR1 and CDR2 from the germline V gene are SGHNT and YYREEE (reference sequence). V was shortened by 0 bases and J by 8 bases, with 23 bases between the two germline ends. The CDR3 region has the DNA TGTGCCAGCAGCTTGGCCTTGGCAGGGGAGGAACTGAACGGCTACACCTTC. Its protein product is CASSLALAGEELNGYTF.

V is TRBV4-1 and J is TRBJ2-4, with no clear D. This CDR3 spans 15 amino acids. The germline V gene has CDR1 MGHRA and CDR2 YSYEKL. Trimming left V 1 base short and J 0 bases short, with 7 bases between. In nucleotides, the CDR3 is TGCGCCAGCAGCCAAGCCCCCTTAGCCAAAAACATTCAGTACTTC. This gives the protein CASSQAPLAKNIQYF.

This rearrangement joins TRBV30 to TRBJ1-6; 7 positions match TRBD1. This CDR3 region has 15 residues. Trimming removed 0 bases from V and 5 bases from J; junction bases left unmatched: 4. Per the germline V gene, CDR1 is GTSNPN and CDR2 is SVGIG (reference sequence). This CDR3 reads CAWSVGDSNNSPLHF. The CDR3 DNA is TGTGCCTGGAGTGTCGGGGACAGTAATAATTCACCCCTCCACTTT.

This chain uses TRBV4-2 with TRBJ2-1; 11 bases align to TRBD2. Germline lookup yields CDR1 LGHNA and CDR2 YNFKEQ. The CDR3 consists of 17 residues. Unmatched junction bases numbered 3, after V lost 2 bases and J lost 0 bases. CDR3 DNA: TGTGCCAGCAGCCAAACTAGCGGGGGCCGCTCCTACAATGAGCAGTTCTTC. Translated: CASSQTSGGRSYNEQFF.

The chain carries TRBV27 and TRBJ2-3; 7 bases match TRBD1. The CDR3 consists of 17 residues. Per the germline V gene, CDR1 is MNHEY and CDR2 is SMNVEV (reference sequence). V was clipped by 6 bases and J by 0 bases; unmatched bases: 12. The CDR3 nucleotides read TGTGCCAGCAGGGCACCCTCGACAGGGAAAAGCACAGATACGCAGTATTTT. Amino acid sequence: CASRAPSTGKSTDTQYF.

CDR3 amino acids: CASSTTGDRTTNTGELFF. The CDR3 nucleotides are TGTGCCAGCAGTACTACAGGGGACCGCACGACGAACACCGGGGAGCTGTTTTTT. This chain connects TRBV28 to TRBJ2-2; the match to TRBD1 covers 7 bases. CDR1 and CDR2 (germline): MDHEN, SYDVKM. There are 18 residues in the CDR3. After removal of 5 bases from V and 0 bases from J, the junction contained 12 bases not matched to a gene.

The chain employs TRBV6-1 and TRBJ2-5; TRBD2 agrees at 8 bases. Germline V gene lookup returns CDR1 MNHNS and CDR2 SASEGT. V shed 6 bases, J shed 1 base, and the junction held 4 bases outside the gene matches. This CDR3 region has 14 residues. CDR3: CASRAGGGQETQYF. The CDR3 DNA reads as TGTGCCAGCAGGGCGGGAGGAGGCCAAGAGACCCAGTACTTC.

This clone was observed a few times. V is TRBV28 and J is TRBJ1-1; D remains unclear. Trimming took 2 bases from V and 5 from J, leaving 6 bases between them. This CDR3 is 12 amino acids long. Germline lookup yields CDR1 MDHEN and CDR2 SYDVKM. The CDR3: CASSLIETEAFF. In nucleotides, the CDR3 is TGTGCCAGCAGTTTAATCGAGACTGAAGCTTTCTTT.

This CDR3 reads CASSDVGFLNTEAFF. The CDR3, as DNA: TGCGCCAGCAGTGATGTAGGCTTTTTGAACACTGAAGCTTTCTTT. V gene TRBV10-2 combines with J gene TRBJ1-1; D is uncertain. There are 15 residues in the CDR3. V shed 3 bases and J shed 0 bases, with 11 bases lying between them. The germline CDR1 and CDR2 sequences are WSHSY and SAAADI.

V gene TRBV7-2 combines with J gene TRBJ2-3; 7 bases agree with TRBD2. The CDR3 has 18 residues. Germline values: CDR1 SGHTA, CDR2 FQGNSA. The V gene end was trimmed by 2 bases and the J gene end by 5 bases; junction bases not matched to a gene: 16. CDR3 amino acids: CASSLYGVGRGGGDTQYF. Written as DNA, the CDR3 is TGTGCCAGCAGCTTATACGGGGTTGGGCGAGGCGGGGGAGATACGCAGTATTTT.